This T cell receptor (beta chain) was recovered during a study of early T cells in non-severe SARS-CoV-2 infection. Each single cDNA molecule received a unique molecular identifier. TCRdb redid the calling of the 5' RACE reads with MiXCR, one entry per CDR3 protein. Counted here are about 60,000 distinct CDR3 sequences, roughly 18% occurring once; the ten biggest clones make up roughly 9%. CDR3 length: 14 residues. CDR1 is SQVTM and CDR2 is ANQGSEA in the germline V gene. Trimming removed 4 bases from V and 3 bases from J, with 13 bases in between. This material consisted of whole blood, taken at baseline. J is TRBJ2-1 and V is TRBV29-1; possibly TRBD1 for D (6 bases). The sequence came from an adult who was a healthcare worker with PCR-confirmed SARS-CoV-2 infection or an uninfected control (not recorded which). The CDR3 DNA is TGCAGCGTTGCCTCCGGGACAAGCTACAATGAGCAGTTCTTC. It specifies CSVASGTSYNEQFF.